Following are 3 T cell receptor beta chains from one sample sequenced in a study of PD-1 blockade in classical Hodgkin lymphoma. Repertoires were generated with immunoSEQ multiplex PCR, while TCRdb's copy carries only in-frame clones and drops some. The sample carries about 37,000 clones, approximately 80% recorded once. After autologous stem cell transplantation all patients relapsed, and prior brentuximab vedotin exposure differed between cohorts. This specimen consisted of peripheral blood mononuclear cells (PBMCs), obtained at baseline. The source of these receptors is a human donor with classical Hodgkin lymphoma.

V gene TRBV9 combines with J gene TRBJ2-7; the match to TRBD2 covers 10 bases. Germline CDR1 is SGDLS and CDR2 is YYNGEE. V lost 0 bases and J lost 0; bases outside the gene matches: 3. The CDR3 totals 16 residues. In DNA, the CDR3 is TGTGCCAGCAGCGTAGATTCTAGCGGGAGCTCCTACGAGCAGTACTTC. Translation: CASSVDSSGSSYEQYF.

The rearrangement links TRBV6-4 to TRBJ2-6, with unresolved D. Trimming pared 5 bases from V and 5 bases from J, leaving 22 bases between. Germline CDR1 reads MRHNA; CDR2 reads SNTAGT. The CDR3 is 18 residues long. As DNA, the CDR3 is TGTGCCAGCAGTACTAAAGGCACACGACAAAGTCGGGCCAACGTCCTGACTTTC. It codes for CASSTKGTRQSRANVLTF.

The chain employs TRBV7-9 and TRBJ2-5; D uncertain. Per germline, CDR1 SEHNR and CDR2 FQNEAQ (reference sequence). Trimming stripped 5 bases from V and 1 base from J, with 17 bases between. This CDR3 has 16 residues. CDR3 DNA: TGTGCCAGCAGCCTTCAATCCGGGCAATCCCAAGAGACCCAGTACTTC. Protein product: CASSLQSGQSQETQYF. The whole variable domain, filled in from reference TRBV7-9 and TRBJ2-5, reads DTGVSQNPRHKITKRGQNVTFRCDPISEHNRLYWYRQTLGQGPEFLTYFQNEAQLEKSRLLSDRFSAERPKGSFSTLEIQRTEQGDSAMYLCASSLQSGQSQETQYFGPGTRLLVL.